The 27 T cell receptor beta chains presented below share a single source sample, sequenced in a study of blood T cell repertoires in COVID-19. Assay: immunoSEQ multiplex PCR; the TCRdb copy retains only in-frame clones and omits some. This sample yields around 310,000 clones, of which more than 75% are seen a single time; roughly 4% belongs to the top ten. Sequencing was done on a sample of peripheral blood. These receptors were obtained from a woman aged 45-60 years with active or convalescent COVID-19.

This clone was counted a few times. The CDR3 nucleotides read TGTGCCAGCAGACCGGGACAGGGGGCGATGAACACTGAAGCTTTCTTT. It yields the protein CASRPGQGAMNTEAFF. The chain employs TRBV6-6 and TRBJ1-1; the match to TRBD1 covers 12 bases. After removal of 6 bases from V and 0 bases from J, the junction contained 5 bases not matched to a gene. Germline assignment: CDR1 MNHNY and CDR2 SVGAGI (reference sequence). The CDR3 extends over 16 amino acids.

This chain uses TRBV28 with TRBJ1-5; D perhaps matches TRBD1 (6 bases). The CDR3 runs to 15 residues. Germline-derived CDR1 and CDR2 are MDHEN and SYDVKM. The ends were cut back, 5 bases at V and 4 bases at J, with 15 bases in the middle. The CDR3 loop reads CASSPPGTQNQPQHF. The CDR3 DNA reads as TGTGCCAGCAGTCCCCCCGGGACACAAAATCAGCCCCAGCATTTT.

To note about this clone: A read error may produce the germline difference seen at one junction end. V and J are TRBV28 and TRBJ2-7; tentatively, D is TRBD2 (6 bases). The CDR3 contains 17 residues. Germline V gene data show CDR1 as MDHEN and CDR2 as SYDVKM. The CDR3 reads CASTTLGTEGLGTVQNF. In DNA form, the CDR3 reads TGTGCCAGCACCACATTGGGGACGGAGGGCTTGGGTACGGTCCAGAACTTC.

This rearrangement joins TRBV20-1 to TRBJ1-1, with a tentative D call TRBD1 (6 bases). Trimming removed 3 bases from V and 5 bases from J, with 13 bases in between. From germline, CDR1 is DFQATT and CDR2 SNEGSKA (reference sequence). The CDR3 sequence is 13 residues long. The CDR3 nucleotides are TGCAGTGCTAGTTTAGGGGGTGGAACTGAAGCTTTCTTT. Protein sequence: CSASLGGGTEAFF.

The chain carries TRBV12-3 or TRBV12-4 and TRBJ1-2, with TRBD1 as a possible D gene (6 bases). V lost 5 bases and J lost 3, with 10 bases in between. CDR3 length: 13 residues. CDR3: CASSGQGYYGYTF. DNA for the CDR3: TGTGCCAGCAGTGGCCAGGGGTACTATGGCTACACCTTC.

The rearrangement uses TRBV4-1 and TRBJ1-3, with 8 bases that match TRBD1. The CDR3 totals 17 residues. After removal of 4 bases from V and 0 bases from J, the junction contained 8 bases not matched to a gene. CDR1 and CDR2 from the germline V gene are MGHRA and YSYEKL. This CDR3 reads CASSPGTGASSGNTIYF. The DNA for the CDR3 is TGCGCCAGCAGCCCCGGGACAGGTGCCAGCTCTGGAAACACCATATATTTT.

V and J are TRBV2 and TRBJ1-5; D is uncertain. Deletions cut 8 bases from V and 0 bases from J, with 11 bases between. Germline V gene lookup returns CDR1 SNHLY and CDR2 FYNNEI. The CDR3 is made up of 14 amino acids. CDR3: CASHELDSNQPQHF. The DNA of the CDR3 is TGTGCCAGCCACGAGTTAGATAGCAATCAGCCCCAGCATTTT.

The V and J genes are TRBV19 and TRBJ2-1; D call uncertain. V gave up 4 bases and J gave up 6 bases, with 7 bases separating them. Germline CDR1 LNHDA, CDR2 SQIVND (reference sequence). This CDR3 region has 12 residues. CDR3 loop: CASSRTRNEQFF. For the CDR3, the DNA is TGTGCCAGTAGTAGAACACGCAATGAGCAGTTCTTC. Full variable domain (outside the CDR3, taken from reference TRBV19 and TRBJ2-1): DGGITQSPKYLFRKEGQNVTLSCEQNLNHDAMYWYRQDPGQGLRLIYYSQIVNDFQKGDIAEGYSVSREKKESFPLTVTSAQKNPTAFYLCASSRTRNEQFFGPGTRLTVL.

The J gene is TRBJ2-3, the V gene TRBV25-1; 9 positions match TRBD1. The CDR3 sequence is 15 residues long. In germline, CDR1 is MGHDK, CDR2 SYGVNS. V was clipped by 2 bases and J by 4 bases; unmatched bases: 4. The CDR3 region has the DNA TGTGCCAGCAGTGAAGGCGACAGGGGGGCAGATACGCAGTATTTT. Its translation is CASSEGDRGADTQYF.

The CDR3 nucleotides read TGTGCCAGCAGCTCGGAAAACGGACTAGACTACGAGCAGTACTTC. Translating gives CASSSENGLDYEQYF. This rearrangement joins TRBV5-4 to TRBJ2-7, with 7 bases that match TRBD2. After removal of 3 bases from V and 3 bases from J, the junction contained 9 bases not matched to a gene. Germline V CDR1 and CDR2: SGHNT, YYREEE (reference sequence). The CDR3 sequence is 15 residues long.

J is TRBJ2-7 and V is TRBV29-1; a weak D match, TRBD1 (6 bases). The length of the CDR3 is 11 residues. V lost 7 bases and J lost 1, with 8 bases in between. Germline-derived CDR1 and CDR2 are SQVTM and ANQGSEA. The CDR3 protein is CSGGQSYEQYF. The CDR3 DNA follows: TGCAGCGGCGGACAGTCCTACGAGCAGTACTTC.

This chain joins TRBV10-3 and TRBJ1-2; 8 bases agree with TRBD1. The V gene's germline CDR1 is ENHRY and CDR2 SYGVKD. V dropped 6 bases and J dropped 4; count of bases not matched to a gene: 13. The CDR3 is 16 residues long. CDR3 residues: CAIRNPTGEGAYGYTF. DNA for the CDR3: TGTGCCATCAGGAACCCGACAGGGGAAGGCGCCTATGGCTACACCTTC.

The V gene is TRBV7-9, the J gene TRBJ1-1, with 8 bases matching TRBD1. From germline, CDR1 is SEHNR and CDR2 FQNEAQ (reference sequence). CDR3 length equals 12 residues. V lost 3 bases, J lost 10 bases, and 4 bases stayed unmatched. CDR3 in amino acids: CASSLNRGGAFF. CDR3 DNA sequence: TGTGCCAGCAGCTTGAACAGGGGGGGAGCTTTCTTT.

The chain uses TRBV10-3 and TRBJ1-2, with 8 bases lining up with TRBD1. CDR3 length: 14 amino acids. The germline gives CDR1 ENHRY, CDR2 SYGVKD. V gave up 6 bases and J gave up 4 bases; unmatched junction bases: 7. The CDR3 loop reads CAIRPGQDAYGYTF. The CDR3 DNA reads TGTGCCATCAGGCCGGGACAGGACGCCTATGGCTACACCTTC.

The CDR3 region is CASSPQTGSGYTF. In DNA, the CDR3 is TGTGCCAGCTCACCGCAGACAGGGAGTGGCTACACCTTC. The chain joins TRBV18 to TRBJ1-2, with TRBD1 matching 7 bases. From germline, CDR1 is KGHSH and CDR2 LQKENI. This CDR3 is 13 amino acids long. V dropped 3 bases and J dropped 7; count of bases not matched to a gene: 5.

This rearrangement joins TRBV9 to TRBJ2-7, with a weak D call TRBD1 (6 bases). CDR1 is SGDLS and CDR2 is YYNGEE in the germline V gene. This CDR3 comprises 14 residues. V was clipped by 4 bases and J by 0 bases, with 11 bases between them. The CDR3 coding sequence is TGTGCCAGCAGCCCCCAAGGGGGCTCCTACGAGCAGTACTTC. Its protein is CASSPQGGSYEQYF. The full variable domain, completed using reference TRBV9 and TRBJ2-7, is DSGVTQTPKHLITATGQRVTLRCSPRSGDLSVYWYQQSLDQGLQFLIQYYNGEERAKGNILERFSAQQFPDLHSELNLSSLELGDSALYFCASSPQGGSYEQYFGPGTRLTVT.

About this clone: The same CDR3 is also encoded by other DNA sequences in this sample. The gene calls are TRBV7-2 and TRBJ1-2, with a tentative D call TRBD1 (6 bases). Trimming removed 5 bases at V and 2 bases at J, with 9 bases between. The length of the CDR3 is 13 residues. CDR1 is SGHTA, CDR2 FQGNSA, per germline. The CDR3 region is CASSPGQNYGYTF. Written as DNA, the CDR3 is TGTGCCAGCAGCCCTGGACAGAACTATGGCTACACCTTC.

The CDR3 DNA is TGTGCAAGTCGTCGACGGGGGACCCGTTACAATGAGCAGTTCTTC. Encoded protein: CASRRRGTRYNEQFF. The gene calls are TRBV12-2 and TRBJ2-1; the D call TRBD2 from the table was never checked on the DNA. TRBV12-2 represents a pseudogene. The CDR3 spans 15 residues.

The rearrangement joins TRBV27 to TRBJ2-2; 14 bases are a match to TRBD2. The CDR3 length is 17 residues. V lost 5 bases, J lost 5 bases, and 7 bases stayed unmatched. Germline V CDR1 and CDR2: MNHEY, SMNVEV (reference sequence). The CDR3, as DNA: TGTGCCAGCAGTCCCGGACTAGCGGGGGGCCCTACCGGGGAGCTGTTTTTT. Amino acids: CASSPGLAGGPTGELFF.

The V gene is TRBV19, the J gene TRBJ1-2, with TRBD1 matching over 8 bases. CDR1 LNHDA and CDR2 SQIVND come from the germline V gene (reference sequence). The CDR3 spans 16 residues. The V and J ends lost 5 bases and 2 bases, in that order; junction bases with no gene match: 10. The CDR3 sequence: CASSQLPGQGNYGYTF. The CDR3 nucleotides are TGTGCCAGTAGTCAACTCCCTGGACAGGGAAACTATGGCTACACCTTC. The full variable domain, with the rest looked up from reference TRBV19 and TRBJ1-2, is DGGITQSPKYLFRKEGQNVTLSCEQNLNHDAMYWYRQDPGQGLRLIYYSQIVNDFQKGDIAEGYSVSREKKESFPLTVTSAQKNPTAFYLCASSQLPGQGNYGYTFGSGTRLTVV.

The chain couples TRBV5-1 to TRBJ2-7, with D possibly being TRBD1 (6 bases). V was shortened by 4 bases and J by 5 bases, with 19 bases between the two germline ends. This CDR3 is 15 amino acids long. Looked up from germline, CDR1 is SGHRS and CDR2 is YFSETQ. The DNA for the CDR3 is TGCGCCAGCAGCCCGTTCAGGGGCGCGGGCCACGAGCAGTACTTC. Protein: CASSPFRGAGHEQYF.

The rearrangement links TRBV6-5 to TRBJ2-5, with a possible D match to TRBD2 (6 bases). Germline V gene lookup returns CDR1 MNHEY and CDR2 SVGAGI. Trimming took off 3 bases at V and 6 bases at J, with 14 bases between the two ends. The CDR3 spans 14 residues. The CDR3 region is CASSYERRGQTQYF. The CDR3 region has the DNA TGTGCCAGCAGTTATGAACGGCGGGGACAGACCCAGTACTTC.

This chain links TRBV7-2 with TRBJ1-1; D remains ambiguous. The CDR3 is made up of 13 amino acids. In germline, CDR1 is SGHTA, CDR2 FQGNSA. Trimming pared 6 bases from V and 8 bases from J, leaving 16 bases between. The CDR3 DNA reads as TGTGCCAGCAGTTCCTGGGAGTTTGCAGAAGCTTTCTTT. Its protein is CASSSWEFAEAFF.

The J gene is TRBJ2-7, the V gene TRBV7-2, with 9 bases matching TRBD1. This CDR3 is built from 16 residues. V lost 1 base and J lost 0; bases outside the gene matches: 4. The germline CDR1 and CDR2 sequences are SGHTA and FQGNSA. The CDR3 DNA reads as TGTGCCAGCAGCTTAGGCGGGACAGGGAGCTCCTACGAGCAGTACTTC. It yields the protein CASSLGGTGSSYEQYF.

The chain is built from TRBV6-5 and TRBJ2-2, with a tentative D call TRBD1 (6 bases). The germline V gene encodes CDR1 MNHEY and CDR2 SVGAGI. Trimming stripped 2 bases from V and 5 bases from J, with 12 bases between. This CDR3 region has 15 residues. CDR3 bases: TGTGCCAGCAGTTACAGGACAGAGCTAACCGGGGAGCTGTTTTTT. Amino acid sequence: CASSYRTELTGELFF.

The rearrangement joins TRBV5-1 to TRBJ2-3; no clear D gene. Looked up from germline, CDR1 is SGHRS and CDR2 is YFSETQ. This CDR3 is built from 14 residues. V gave up 2 bases and J gave up 5 bases, with 12 bases separating them. In DNA, the CDR3 is TGCGCCAGCAGCTTCGTTTCAGCGCAAGATACGCAGTATTTT. As protein: CASSFVSAQDTQYF.

The rearrangement joins TRBV28 to TRBJ2-5; 9 bases agree with TRBD2. Germline loops: CDR1 MDHEN, CDR2 SYDVKM. V lost 10 bases and J lost 1; bases outside the gene matches: 10. This CDR3 has 15 amino acids. The CDR3 coding sequence is TGTGCCACCCAGCGTGGCGGGAGGGCCCAAGAGACCCAGTACTTC. This translates into CATQRGGRAQETQYF.